The clone carrying this TCR beta chain occurred a few times. Its target is not known. These data belong to a study of response to subunit inactivated influenza vaccine. Study-wide results and caveats: Few new T cells, the authors suggested, are recruited by each seasonal influenza vaccination.

TCRdb redid the calling of the RT-PCR reads with MiXCR, one entry per CDR3 protein. The sample has hundreds of thousands of distinct CDR3 sequences; about an eighth are singletons. The sequence was obtained from a man over 45 who received an inactivated influenza vaccine. Sample: PBMCs from blood, taken 35 to 45 days after vaccination.

CDR3 nucleotides: TGTGCCAGCAGGACTAGCGGGGTTCGAGAGACCCAGTACTTC. Translation: CASRTSGVRETQYF. The chain is built from TRBV11-2 and TRBJ2-5, with 11 bases lining up with TRBD2. J lost 4 bases, V lost 6 bases, and 4 bases had no gene match. Germline CDR1 and CDR2: SGHAT and FQNNGV. This CDR3 contains 14 residues.